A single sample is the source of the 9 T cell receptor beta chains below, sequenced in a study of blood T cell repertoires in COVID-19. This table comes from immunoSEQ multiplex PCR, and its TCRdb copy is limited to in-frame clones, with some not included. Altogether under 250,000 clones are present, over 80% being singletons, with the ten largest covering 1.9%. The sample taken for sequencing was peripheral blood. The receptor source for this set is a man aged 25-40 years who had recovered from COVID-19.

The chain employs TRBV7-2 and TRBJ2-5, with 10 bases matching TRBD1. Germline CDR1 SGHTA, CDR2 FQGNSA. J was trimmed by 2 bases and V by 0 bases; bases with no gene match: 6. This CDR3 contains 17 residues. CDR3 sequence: CASSLATGTGVQETQYF. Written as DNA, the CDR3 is TGTGCCAGCAGCTTAGCCACCGGGACAGGGGTACAAGAGACCCAGTACTTC.

CDR3 sequence: CASSYDRGEQYV. In nucleotides, the CDR3 is TGTGCCAGCAGTTACGATCGGGGGGAGCAGTACGTC. The chain couples TRBV6-2 or TRBV6-3 to TRBJ2-7; tentative D call: TRBD2 (6 bases). Germline lookup yields CDR1 MNHEY and CDR2 SVGEGT. This CDR3 is 12 amino acids long. The V gene lost 2 bases and the J gene lost 7 bases, with 9 bases spanning the gap.

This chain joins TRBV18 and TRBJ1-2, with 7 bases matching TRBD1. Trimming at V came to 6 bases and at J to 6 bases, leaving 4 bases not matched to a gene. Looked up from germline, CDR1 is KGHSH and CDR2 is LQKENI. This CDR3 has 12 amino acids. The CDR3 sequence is CASSPDRDGYTF. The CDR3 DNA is TGTGCCAGCTCCCCCGACAGGGATGGCTACACCTTC.

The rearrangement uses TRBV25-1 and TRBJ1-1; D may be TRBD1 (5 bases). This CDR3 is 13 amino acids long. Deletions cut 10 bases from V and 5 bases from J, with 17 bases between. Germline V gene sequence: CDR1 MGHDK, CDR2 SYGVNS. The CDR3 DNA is TGTGCCAACAAAGACGGGGCGGGAACTGAAGCTTTCTTT. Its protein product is CANKDGAGTEAFF.

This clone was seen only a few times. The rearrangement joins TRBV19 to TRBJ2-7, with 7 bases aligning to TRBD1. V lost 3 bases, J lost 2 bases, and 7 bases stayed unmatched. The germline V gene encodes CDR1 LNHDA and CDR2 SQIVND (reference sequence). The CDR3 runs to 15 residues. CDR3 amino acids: CASSIWAGGAYEQYF. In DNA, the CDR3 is TGTGCCAGTAGTATTTGGGCAGGGGGTGCCTACGAGCAGTACTTC.

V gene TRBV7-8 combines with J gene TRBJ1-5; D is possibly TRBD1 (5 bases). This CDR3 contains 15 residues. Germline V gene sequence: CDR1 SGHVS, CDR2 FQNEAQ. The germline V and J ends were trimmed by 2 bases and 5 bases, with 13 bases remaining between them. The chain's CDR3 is CASSLWWGGDQPQHF. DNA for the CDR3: TGTGCCAGCAGCTTATGGTGGGGGGGGGATCAGCCCCAGCATTTT.

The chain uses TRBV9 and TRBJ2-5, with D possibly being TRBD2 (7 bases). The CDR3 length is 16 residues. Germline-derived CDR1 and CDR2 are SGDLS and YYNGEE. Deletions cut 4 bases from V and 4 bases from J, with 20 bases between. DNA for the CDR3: TGTGCCAGCAGCCCCGAGGGGGGGGGCTGGGGAGAGACCCAGTACTTC. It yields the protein CASSPEGGGWGETQYF.

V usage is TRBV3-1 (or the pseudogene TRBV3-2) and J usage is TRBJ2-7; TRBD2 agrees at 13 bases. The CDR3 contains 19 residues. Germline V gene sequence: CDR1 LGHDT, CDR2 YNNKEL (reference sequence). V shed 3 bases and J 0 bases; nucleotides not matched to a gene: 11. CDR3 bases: TGTGCCAGCAGCCACCTCTCGGGACTAGCGGGGTCGAGCTCCTACGAGCAGTACTTC. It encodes CASSHLSGLAGSSSYEQYF.

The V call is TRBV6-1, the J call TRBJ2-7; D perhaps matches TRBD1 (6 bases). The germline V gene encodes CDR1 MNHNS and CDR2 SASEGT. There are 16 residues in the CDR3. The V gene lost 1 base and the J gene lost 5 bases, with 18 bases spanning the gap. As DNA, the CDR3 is TGTGCCAGCAGTGAAGGGGTACACACAGGGCGGAACGAGCAGTACTTC. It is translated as CASSEGVHTGRNEQYF.